The sequence of this TCR beta chain was determined in a study of response to subunit inactivated influenza vaccine. Whole-study results and caveats: Authors suggested few new T cells are recruited by each seasonal influenza vaccination.

This clonotype was found a few times. The antigen is not known. This CDR3 is 15 amino acids long. CDR1 is SNHLY and CDR2 is FYNNEI in the germline V gene. V lost 6 bases, J lost 3 bases, and 4 bases stayed unmatched. TCRdb passed the RT-PCR reads through MiXCR, listing each CDR3 protein once. The table lists about 300,000 distinct CDR3 sequences, approximately 21% of them singletons. Sequencing used PBMCs from blood, obtained approximately 22 months after vaccination. The sequence came from a man between 50 and 70 years old who received an inactivated influenza vaccine. The rearrangement uses TRBV2 and TRBJ2-1; 11 bases agree with TRBD2. The CDR3 DNA is TGTGCCAGCAGGGGGGGACTAGCGGACTACAATGAGCAGTTCTTC. Translation gives CASRGGLADYNEQFF.